The clone carrying this T cell receptor (beta chain) has a handful of counts. The sample is drawn from a study of blood T cell repertoires in COVID-19. Profiling relied on immunoSEQ multiplex PCR, and the TCRdb table lists in-frame clones only, not all of them. The sample yields a few hundred thousand clones, about 79% seen once. The junction had 2 bases not matched to a gene; V was cut back by 0 bases and J by 3 bases. The CDR3 spans 15 residues. Germline V lookup: CDR1 MNHEY, CDR2 SVGEGT. The sequenced sample consisted of peripheral blood. V usage is TRBV6-2 or TRBV6-3 and J usage is TRBJ1-5; 7 nucleotides line up with TRBD1. The origin of this receptor is a human donor in a cohort sampled during active COVID-19. As DNA, the CDR3 is TGTGCCAGCAGTTACTCCACAGGGGTCAATCAGCCCCAGCATTTT. Amino acid sequence: CASSYSTGVNQPQHF.